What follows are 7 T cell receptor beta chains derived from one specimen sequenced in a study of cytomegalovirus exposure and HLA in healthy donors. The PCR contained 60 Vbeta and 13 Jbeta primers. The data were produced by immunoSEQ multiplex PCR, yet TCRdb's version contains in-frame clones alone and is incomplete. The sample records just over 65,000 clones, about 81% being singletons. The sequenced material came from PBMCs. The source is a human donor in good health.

The CDR3 loop is CASSPRLAGGYYEQYF. The CDR3 coding sequence is TGTGCCAGCAGCCCCCGACTAGCGGGGGGATACTACGAGCAGTACTTC. This chain joins TRBV5-5 and TRBJ2-5; 13 bases agree with TRBD2. The assigned J gene may be wrong: the sequence end matches TRBJ2-7 better. The CDR3 is 16 residues long. Per germline, CDR1 SGHKS and CDR2 YYEKEE (reference sequence).

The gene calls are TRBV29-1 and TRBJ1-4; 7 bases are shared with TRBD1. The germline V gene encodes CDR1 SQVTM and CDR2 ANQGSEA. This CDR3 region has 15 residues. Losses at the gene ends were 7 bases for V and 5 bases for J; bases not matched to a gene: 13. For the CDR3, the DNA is TGCAGCGCCCGGAGGTCCGGGACAGAAAATGAAAAACTGTTTTTT. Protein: CSARRSGTENEKLFF. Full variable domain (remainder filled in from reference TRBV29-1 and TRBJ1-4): SAVISQKPSRDICQRGTSLTIQCQVDSQVTMMFWYRQQPGQSLTLIATANQGSEATYESGFVIDKFPISRPNLTFSTLTVSNMSPEDSSIYLCSARRSGTENEKLFFGSGTQLSVL.

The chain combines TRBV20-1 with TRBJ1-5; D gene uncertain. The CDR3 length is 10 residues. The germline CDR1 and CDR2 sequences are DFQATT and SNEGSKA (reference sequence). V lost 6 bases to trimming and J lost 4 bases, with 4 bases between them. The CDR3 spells CSALNQPQHF. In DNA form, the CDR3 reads TGCAGTGCGCTAAATCAGCCCCAGCATTTT.

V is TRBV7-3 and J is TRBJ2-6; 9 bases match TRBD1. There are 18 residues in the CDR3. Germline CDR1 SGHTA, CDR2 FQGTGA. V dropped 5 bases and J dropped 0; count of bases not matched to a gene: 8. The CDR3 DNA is TGTGCCAGCAGCATTCCACCGGGACAGGGCTCTGGGGCCAACGTCCTGACTTTC. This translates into CASSIPPGQGSGANVLTF.

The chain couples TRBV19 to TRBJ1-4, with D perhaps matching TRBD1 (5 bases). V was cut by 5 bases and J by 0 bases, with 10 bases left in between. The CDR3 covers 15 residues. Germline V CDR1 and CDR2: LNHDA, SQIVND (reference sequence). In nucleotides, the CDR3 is TGTGCCAGTAGTGAGGGAGGGGCAACTAATGAAAAACTGTTTTTT. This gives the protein CASSEGGATNEKLFF.

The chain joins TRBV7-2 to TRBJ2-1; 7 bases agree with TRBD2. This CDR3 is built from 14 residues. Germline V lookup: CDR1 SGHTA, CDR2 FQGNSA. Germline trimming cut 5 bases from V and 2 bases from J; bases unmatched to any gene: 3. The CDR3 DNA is TGTGCCAGCAGCAGGAGCGGGACCTACAATGAGCAGTTCTTC. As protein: CASSRSGTYNEQFF.

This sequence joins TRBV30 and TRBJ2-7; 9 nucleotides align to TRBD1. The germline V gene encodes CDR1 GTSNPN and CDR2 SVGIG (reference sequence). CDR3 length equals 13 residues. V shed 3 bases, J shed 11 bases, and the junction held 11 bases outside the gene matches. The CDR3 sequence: CAWRVSGQGFKYF. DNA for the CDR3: TGTGCCTGGAGAGTGTCGGGACAGGGTTTTAAGTACTTC.